This passage covers 20 T cell receptor beta chains from one sample sequenced in a study of OX40 agonist ivuxolimab in advanced cancers. Sequencing used immunoSEQ multiplex PCR; TCRdb keeps in-frame clones, though not all of them. The repertoire consists of 90,000 to 100,000 clones, with 95% to 97% occurring once and the leading ten covering 2% to 2.5%. The sequences come from CD4+ or CD8+ T cells sorted from blood, collected in a trial of the OX40 agonist ivuxolimab. Source of these receptors: an adult with an advanced solid tumor such as melanoma, head and neck, liver or kidney cancer.

The chain joins TRBV5-4 to TRBJ1-1, with D tentatively TRBD1 (5 bases). The ends were cut back, 3 bases at V and 6 bases at J, with 21 bases in the middle. CDR1 is SGHNT, CDR2 YYREEE, per germline (reference sequence). This CDR3 is 16 amino acids long. Here the CDR3 DNA reads TGTGCCAGCAGCTACGGGACCCCGGGGGAGGTCGCTGAAGCTTTCTTT. It encodes CASSYGTPGEVAEAFF.

This chain joins TRBV4-3 and TRBJ2-7; 7 bases are a match to TRBD1. Germline V gene lookup returns CDR1 LGHNA and CDR2 YSLEER. This CDR3 spans 15 amino acids. V trimming: 0 bases; J trimming: 3 bases; junction bases outside the gene matches: 5. The CDR3 spells CASSQDRRQGYEQYF. For the CDR3, the DNA is TGCGCCAGCAGCCAAGATCGGAGACAGGGCTACGAGCAGTACTTC.

The chain is built from TRBV7-8 and TRBJ2-7; 9 bases align to TRBD1. J gave up 4 bases and V 5 bases, and 6 bases lay outside the gene matches. In germline, CDR1 is SGHVS, CDR2 FQNEAQ. The CDR3 contains 14 residues. In DNA form, the CDR3 reads TGTGCCAGCAGCCTCCGGGACAGGGAATACGAGCAGTACTTC. Residues: CASSLRDREYEQYF.

The chain joins TRBV30 to TRBJ1-2, with unresolved D. The germline gives CDR1 GTSNPN, CDR2 SVGIG (reference sequence). V lost 0 bases and J lost 3, with 5 bases in between. This CDR3 region has 12 residues. CDR3 DNA: TGTGCCTGGAGTGTACGGGACTATGGCTACACCTTC. It yields the protein CAWSVRDYGYTF. Full variable domain (remainder filled in from reference TRBV30 and TRBJ1-2): SQTIHQWPATLVQPVGSPLSLECTVEGTSNPNLYWYRQAAGRGLQLLFYSVGIGQISSEVPQNLSASRPQDRQFILSSKKLLLSDSGFYLCAWSVRDYGYTFGSGTRLTVV.

The chain carries TRBV27 and TRBJ2-1; either TRBD1 or TRBD2 may supply D (5 bases each). CDR1 MNHEY and CDR2 SMNVEV come from the germline V gene (reference sequence). V was clipped by 5 bases and J by 1 base, with 12 bases between them. The CDR3 length is 15 residues. Written as DNA, the CDR3 is TGTGCCAGCAGTCCGGGACCCTCGTCCTACAATGAGCAGTTCTTC. It is translated as CASSPGPSSYNEQFF.

The rearrangement joins TRBV28 to TRBJ2-7; 7 bases align to TRBD1. This CDR3 comprises 16 residues. Germline values: CDR1 MDHEN, CDR2 SYDVKM. V was pared by 1 base and J by 2 bases, with 8 bases of the junction left unmatched. The CDR3 nucleotides are TGTGCCAGCAGTTTATTGGGGGATGGGACAGCCTACGAGCAGTACTTC. As protein: CASSLLGDGTAYEQYF.

This chain uses TRBV7-2 with TRBJ2-7, with 11 bases fitting TRBD2. V lost 3 bases to trimming and J lost 5 bases; unmatched junction nucleotides: 6. Germline-derived CDR1 and CDR2 are SGHTA and FQGNSA. CDR3 length: 15 residues. Here the CDR3 DNA reads TGTGCCAGCAGCTTTAGCGGGAGGGCCGTCGACGAGCAGTACTTC. It specifies CASSFSGRAVDEQYF.

This sequence joins TRBV18 and TRBJ1-6; no clear D. The germline gives CDR1 KGHSH, CDR2 LQKENI. V was clipped by 3 bases and J by 8 bases, with 14 bases between them. The CDR3 is made up of 15 amino acids. CDR3 nucleotides: TGTGCCAGCTCACCGATGCCGCCCGCCGATTCACCCCTCCACTTT. It is translated as CASSPMPPADSPLHF.

This clone appeared a few times. V usage is TRBV2 and J usage is TRBJ2-7; 7 bases agree with TRBD2. CDR1 is SNHLY, CDR2 FYNNEI, per germline. This CDR3 has 15 amino acids. V shed 0 bases and J 3 bases; nucleotides not matched to a gene: 5. The DNA of the CDR3 is TGTGCCAGCAGTGAAGCGCTTACGGGGGGCTACGAGCAGTACTTC. Its protein product is CASSEALTGGYEQYF.

The rearrangement links TRBV7-8 to TRBJ2-1; D gene ambiguous. Germline CDR1 SGHVS, CDR2 FQNEAQ. The V end was cut by 0 bases, the J end by 5 bases, with 5 bases between. The CDR3 runs 13 residues. The CDR3 is CASSLAGNNEQFF. The DNA for the CDR3 is TGTGCCAGCAGCTTAGCTGGGAACAATGAGCAGTTCTTC.

The chain has TRBV13 and TRBJ1-6; D gene unclear. V lost 0 bases and J 7 bases, leaving 19 bases between the germline ends. This CDR3 comprises 18 residues. Per germline, CDR1 PRHDT and CDR2 FYEKMQ (reference sequence). CDR3 DNA: TGTGCCAGCAGCTTAGGCGTGGCGGATAGACACCCCAATTCACCCCTCCACTTT. Translating gives CASSLGVADRHPNSPLHF.

V and J are TRBV27 and TRBJ2-7; D remains ambiguous. Trimming removed 4 bases at V and 0 bases at J, with 4 bases between. This CDR3 is built from 12 residues. Germline V lookup: CDR1 MNHEY, CDR2 SMNVEV (reference sequence). CDR3 sequence (DNA): TGTGCCAGCAGTTCTCCCTCCTACGAGCAGTACTTC. Its protein is CASSSPSYEQYF.

The chain is built from TRBV5-1 and TRBJ1-1, with D uncertain. Trimming took off 5 bases at V and 1 base at J, with 9 bases between the two ends. This CDR3 contains 13 residues. The germline gives CDR1 SGHRS, CDR2 YFSETQ. CDR3 region: CASRTSRNTEAFF. The CDR3 DNA reads as TGCGCCAGCAGGACTTCAAGGAACACTGAAGCTTTCTTT.

The chain recombines TRBV6-5 with TRBJ2-1; 7 bases fit TRBD2. CDR1 MNHEY and CDR2 SVGAGI come from the germline V gene. The trim removed 6 bases at V and 4 bases at J, leaving 6 bases unmatched. The length of the CDR3 is 14 residues. CDR3 sequence: CASSFRDYYNEQFF. In DNA form, the CDR3 reads TGTGCCAGCAGCTTCCGGGACTATTACAATGAGCAGTTCTTC.

The chain couples TRBV21-1 to TRBJ2-7. TRBV21-1 corresponds to a pseudogene. The CDR3 length is 14 residues. The CDR3 DNA is TGTGCCAGCAGCGGCCGGCCCCCGAGCCGCGAGCAGTACTTC. This gives the protein CASSGRPPSREQYF.

This chain links TRBV5-4 with TRBJ1-5, with D possibly matching TRBD1 (6 bases). The germline V and J ends were trimmed by 2 bases and 7 bases, with 10 bases remaining between them. The CDR3 totals 13 residues. Germline V gives CDR1 SGHNT, CDR2 YYREEE (reference sequence). This CDR3 is CASSLQGGQPQHF. CDR3 sequence (DNA): TGTGCCAGCAGCTTACAGGGTGGGCAGCCCCAGCATTTT.

This chain links TRBV29-1 with TRBJ2-2; D possibly corresponds to TRBD1 (5 bases). The V gene's germline CDR1 is SQVTM and CDR2 ANQGSEA. The V end was cut by 7 bases, the J end by 0 bases, with 15 bases between. CDR3 length: 15 amino acids. CDR3 nucleotide sequence: TGCAGCGCCGTTTATCAGGGTTCGAACACCGGGGAGCTGTTTTTT. Residues: CSAVYQGSNTGELFF.

This rearrangement joins TRBV5-8 to TRBJ1-1; no clear D gene. Germline V gene sequence: CDR1 SGHTS, CDR2 YDEGEE. CDR3 length: 14 amino acids. The V gene lost 0 bases and the J gene lost 1 base, with 7 bases spanning the gap. The CDR3 sequence: CASSLDWANTEAFF. The DNA of the CDR3 is TGTGCCAGCAGCTTGGACTGGGCGAACACTGAAGCTTTCTTT.

V gene TRBV5-1 combines with J gene TRBJ2-2; no reliable D call. The V gene's germline CDR1 is SGHRS and CDR2 YFSETQ. This CDR3 has 15 amino acids. V lost 1 base and J lost 3, with 10 bases in between. CDR3 protein: CASSLLGWDTGELFF. For the CDR3, the DNA is TGCGCCAGCAGCTTGCTGGGGTGGGACACCGGGGAGCTGTTTTTT. Looking up the rest from reference TRBV5-1 and TRBJ2-2 gives the full variable domain: KAGVTQTPRYLIKTRGQQVTLSCSPISGHRSVSWYQQTPGQGLQFLFEYFSETQRNKGNFPGRFSGRQFSNSRSEMNVSTLELGDSALYLCASSLLGWDTGELFFGEGSRLTVL.

The chain is built from TRBV7-9 and TRBJ2-1; 7 bases align to TRBD2. The junction had 10 bases not matched to a gene; V was cut back by 5 bases and J by 3 bases. Germline V lookup: CDR1 SEHNR, CDR2 FQNEAQ (reference sequence). The CDR3 spans 16 residues. CDR3 sequence: CASSQLEQRDYNEQFF. CDR3 sequence (DNA): TGTGCCAGCAGCCAACTTGAGCAGCGGGACTACAATGAGCAGTTCTTC.